Here is one TCR beta chain with its context. Antigen specificity is unknown. The study ran its PCR with 60 Vbeta and 13 Jbeta primers. The repertoire was sequenced with immunoSEQ multiplex PCR; TCRdb's copy has only in-frame clones and lacks some. Its table lists tens of thousands of clones. This sample was taken from a study of cytomegalovirus exposure and HLA in healthy donors. The study's findings and limits: Confirmation in vitro established that a few CMV-associated chains were specific for CMV antigens. Association with HLA alleles at 0.05 false discovery rate was found for about 17,000 TCR beta sequences in a later analysis. In a later analysis, most CMV-associated TCR beta chains appeared HLA-restricted. A later examination showed that TCR association rates differed by HLA locus, with DRB1 most and HLA-C fewest.

Per the germline V gene, CDR1 is SGHTA and CDR2 is FQGNSA. V was cut by 5 bases and J by 4 bases, with 11 bases left in between. The length of the CDR3 is 13 residues. This clonotype was obtained from a man aged 40-50 years in good health and CMV-seronegative. The chain has TRBV7-2 and TRBJ2-5, with D maybe TRBD2 (6 bases). The sequenced sample consisted of PBMCs. DNA of the CDR3: TGTGCCAGCAGCCGGGACTTTTTAGAGACCCAGTACTTC. It codes for CASSRDFLETQYF.